This record looks at one T cell receptor beta chain sequence and its context. This sample stems from a study of blood T cell repertoires in COVID-19. Study details: The origin of the acute and convalescent COVID-19 samples was the United States, Italy and Spain. Sample material is recorded as cDNA or gDNA derived from T cells, B-cell-depleted T cells, or PBMCs.

In the study's own analysis: Estimation of nucleated cell counts was performed using reference gene primer amplification. The protocol was immunoSEQ multiplex PCR, while the TCRdb copy is restricted to in-frame clones and leaves out a portion. That table gives V, J and clone size, and the DNA gave D and trimming. The data show some 220,000 clones, around 89% seen once. The CDR3 runs 16 residues. The V gene's germline CDR1 is MGHRA and CDR2 YSYEKL. V was pared by 6 bases and J by 5 bases, with 12 bases of the junction left unmatched. This chain connects TRBV4-1 to TRBJ1-5; 8 bases are a match to TRBD1. The TCR originated in a woman in her 30s who had recovered from COVID-19. Source material: PBMCs or T cells enriched from blood (not recorded which). DNA of the CDR3: TGCGCCAGCAGTCACCGGACAGGGAGAAGAGATCAGCCCCAGCATTTT. Protein sequence: CASSHRTGRRDQPQHF.